These T cell receptor beta chains were read from a single sample in a study of T cell responses to AZD1222 COVID-19 vaccine. Generated by immunoSEQ multiplex PCR, the TCRdb table keeps only in-frame clones and is missing some. The table shows around 140,000 clones, with 92% occurring only once. Source: peripheral blood, taken 28 days after the second AZD1222 dose. Receptors originate from an adult who received the AZD1222 COVID-19 vaccine. CDR3s include the opening cysteine and the closing phenylalanine or tryptophan. Each record gives: J gene, clone size, D gene, V gene, CDR3 DNA, CDR3 protein. The D gene is left open where the match is weak. Size values are once, few and many counts, or a class for expanded clones, and some rows have none.

>TRBJ2-1|NA|NA|TRBV6-4
TGTGCCAGCAGTGACTCGATGGGAAATGAGCAGTTCTTC
CASSDSMGNEQFF
>TRBJ2-7|NA|TRBD1|TRBV6-5
TGTGCCAGCGGCCGGGACAGGGGTTACGAGCAGTACTTC
CASGRDRGYEQYF
>TRBJ1-2|NA|TRBD1|TRBV6-5
TGTGCCAGCAGTCCCCTTGGAGTTATAGTGGGACAGTTC
CASSPLGVIVGQF
>TRBJ1-5|NA|NA|TRBV9
TGTGCCAGCAGCACGGACACCGGGCAGCCCCAGCATTTT
CASSTDTGQPQHF
>TRBJ1-1|NA|NA|TRBV24-1
TGTGCCGTCTCAGGTAGGGTAGACACTGAAGCTTTCTTT
CAVSGRVDTEAFF
>TRBJ1-5|NA|TRBD1|TRBV7-2
TGTGCCAGCAGCTGGACAGGGGAAAATCAGCCCCAGCATTTT
CASSWTGENQPQHF
>TRBJ1-2|NA|NA|TRBV18
TGTGCCAGCTCACCCAGTCATGGCGGGGAGGGCTACACCTTC
CASSPSHGGEGYTF
>TRBJ1-5|NA|NA|TRBV10-3
TGTGCCATCAGTGAAGGCCAGAGCAATCAGCCCCAGCATTTT
CAISEGQSNQPQHF
>TRBJ1-5|NA|NA|TRBV19
TGTGCCAGTAGTATTTCAGATAATCAGCCCCAGCATTTT
CASSISDNQPQHF
>TRBJ1-3|NA|NA|TRBV30
TGTGCCTGGATACAGTGGAACACCATATATTTT
CAWIQWNTIYF
>TRBJ1-2|NA|NA|TRBV29-1
TGCAGCGCCCCCAGGGCCTATGGCTACACCTTC
CSAPRAYGYTF
>TRBJ1-2|NA|TRBD1|TRBV30
TGTGCCTGCGAAGGGACAGGGGTTAACTATGGCTACACCTTC
CACEGTGVNYGYTF
>TRBJ1-1|few|NA|TRBV9
TGTGCCAGCAGCGAAGAAGACACTGAAGCTTTCTTT
CASSEEDTEAFF
>TRBJ1-3|once|NA|TRBV29-1
TGCAGCGTTATCGGGGGATTATCTGGAAACACCATATATTTT
CSVIGGLSGNTIYF